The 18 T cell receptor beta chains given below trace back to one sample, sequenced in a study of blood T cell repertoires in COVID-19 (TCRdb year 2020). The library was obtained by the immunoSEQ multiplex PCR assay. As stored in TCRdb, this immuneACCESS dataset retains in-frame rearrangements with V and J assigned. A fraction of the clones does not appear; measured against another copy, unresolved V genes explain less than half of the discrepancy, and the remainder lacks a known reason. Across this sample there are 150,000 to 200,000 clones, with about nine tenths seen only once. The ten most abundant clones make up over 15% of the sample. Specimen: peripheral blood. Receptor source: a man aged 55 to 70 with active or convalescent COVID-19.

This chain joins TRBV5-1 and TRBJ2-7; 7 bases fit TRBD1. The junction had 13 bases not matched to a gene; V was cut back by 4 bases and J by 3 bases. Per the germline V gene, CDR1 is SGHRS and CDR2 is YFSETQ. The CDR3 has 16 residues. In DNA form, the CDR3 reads TGCGCCAGCAGCCCCAGCCGGACAGGAAGCCGCTACGAGCAGTACTTC. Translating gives CASSPSRTGSRYEQYF.

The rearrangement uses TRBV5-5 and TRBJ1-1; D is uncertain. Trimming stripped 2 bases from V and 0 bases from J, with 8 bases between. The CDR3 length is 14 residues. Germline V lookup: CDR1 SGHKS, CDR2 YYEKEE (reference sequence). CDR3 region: CASSFRALNTEAFF. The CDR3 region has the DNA TGTGCCAGCAGCTTTAGAGCTCTGAACACTGAAGCTTTCTTT. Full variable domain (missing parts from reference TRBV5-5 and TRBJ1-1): DAGVTQSPTHLIKTRGQQVTLRCSPISGHKSVSWYQQVLGQGPQFIFQYYEKEERGRGNFPDRFSARQFPNYSSELNVNALLLGDSALYLCASSFRALNTEAFFGQGTRLTVV.

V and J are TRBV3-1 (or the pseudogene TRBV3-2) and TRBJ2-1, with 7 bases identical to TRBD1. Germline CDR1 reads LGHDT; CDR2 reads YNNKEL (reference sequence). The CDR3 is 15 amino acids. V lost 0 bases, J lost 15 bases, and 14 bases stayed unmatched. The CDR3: CASSQEGGSFGSVFF. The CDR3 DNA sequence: TGTGCCAGCAGCCAAGAAGGGGGCAGTTTTGGATCCGTGTTCTTC.

CDR3 sequence: CASSQDVVAGENEQFF. The DNA of the CDR3 is TGTGCCAGCAGCCAAGATGTGGTAGCGGGAGAAAATGAGCAGTTCTTC. V and J are TRBV3-1 (or the pseudogene TRBV3-2) and TRBJ2-1, with 9 positions matching TRBD2. This CDR3 region has 16 residues. Germline V CDR1 and CDR2: LGHDT, YNNKEL (reference sequence). V was pared by 0 bases and J by 7 bases, with 7 bases of the junction left unmatched.

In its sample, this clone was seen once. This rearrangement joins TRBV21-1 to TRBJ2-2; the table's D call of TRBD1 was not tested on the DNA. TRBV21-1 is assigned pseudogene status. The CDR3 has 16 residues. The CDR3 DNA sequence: TGTGCCAGCAGCACCCGGGACAGGGTAGCCACCGGGGAGCTGTTTTTT. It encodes CASSTRDRVATGELFF.

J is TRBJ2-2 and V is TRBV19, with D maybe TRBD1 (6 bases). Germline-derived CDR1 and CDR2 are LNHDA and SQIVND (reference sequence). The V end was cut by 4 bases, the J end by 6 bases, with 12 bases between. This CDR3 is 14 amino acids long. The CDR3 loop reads CASSRSGVAGELFF. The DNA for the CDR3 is TGTGCCAGTAGTAGGTCAGGGGTCGCCGGGGAGCTGTTTTTT.

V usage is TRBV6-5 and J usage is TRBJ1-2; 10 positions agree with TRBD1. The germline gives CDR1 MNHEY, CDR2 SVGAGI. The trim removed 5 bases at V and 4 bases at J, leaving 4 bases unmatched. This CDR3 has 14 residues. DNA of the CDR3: TGTGCCAGCAGTACGGGGACAGGGGTCTATGGCTACACCTTC. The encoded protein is CASSTGTGVYGYTF.

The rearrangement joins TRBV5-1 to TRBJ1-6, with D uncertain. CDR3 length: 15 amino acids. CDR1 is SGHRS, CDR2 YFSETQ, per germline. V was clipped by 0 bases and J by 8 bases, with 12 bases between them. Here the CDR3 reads CASSLAGSEYSPLHF. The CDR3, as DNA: TGCGCCAGCAGCTTGGCGGGGAGTGAGTATTCACCCCTCCACTTT.

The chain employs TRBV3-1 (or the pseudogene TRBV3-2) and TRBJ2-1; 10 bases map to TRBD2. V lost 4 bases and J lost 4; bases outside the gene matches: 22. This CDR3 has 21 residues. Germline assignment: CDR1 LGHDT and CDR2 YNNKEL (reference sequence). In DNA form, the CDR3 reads TGTGCCAGCAGCCCCGGGGGAGGTCGCTACCCAGATAGCGGGGGGTACAATGAGCAGTTCTTC. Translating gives CASSPGGGRYPDSGGYNEQFF.

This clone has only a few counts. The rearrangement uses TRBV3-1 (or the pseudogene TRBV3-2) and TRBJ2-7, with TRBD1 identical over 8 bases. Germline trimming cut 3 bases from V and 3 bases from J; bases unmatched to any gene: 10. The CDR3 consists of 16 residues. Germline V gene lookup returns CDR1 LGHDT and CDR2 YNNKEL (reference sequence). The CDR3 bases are TGTGCCAGCAGCCAGTATCTGACAGGGGTAAACTACGAGCAGTACTTC. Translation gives CASSQYLTGVNYEQYF.

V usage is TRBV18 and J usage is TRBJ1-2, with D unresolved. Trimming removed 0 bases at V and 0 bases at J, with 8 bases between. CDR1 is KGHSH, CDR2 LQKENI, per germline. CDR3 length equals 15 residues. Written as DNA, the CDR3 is TGTGCCAGCTCACCACCTGGGCCCACTAACTATGGCTACACCTTC. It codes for CASSPPGPTNYGYTF.

CDR3 DNA sequence: TGTGCCTGGAACCAGGCGCCCTACGAGCAGTACTTC. It encodes CAWNQAPYEQYF. The J gene is TRBJ2-7, the V gene TRBV30; D is unclear. The CDR3 runs to 12 residues. V was clipped by 4 bases and J by 2 bases, with 9 bases between them. Germline lookup yields CDR1 GTSNPN and CDR2 SVGIG (reference sequence).

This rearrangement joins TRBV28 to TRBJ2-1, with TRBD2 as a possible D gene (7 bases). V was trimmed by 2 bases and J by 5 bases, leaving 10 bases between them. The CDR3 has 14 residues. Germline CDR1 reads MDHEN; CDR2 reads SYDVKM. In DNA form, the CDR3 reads TGTGCCAGCAGTTTAGCGGGGGCGGACAATGAGCAGTTCTTC. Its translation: CASSLAGADNEQFF.

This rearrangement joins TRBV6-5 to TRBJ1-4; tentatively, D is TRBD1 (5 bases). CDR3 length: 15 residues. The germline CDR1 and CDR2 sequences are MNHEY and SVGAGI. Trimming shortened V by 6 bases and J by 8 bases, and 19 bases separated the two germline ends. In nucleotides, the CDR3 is TGTGCCAGCAGGGAGCTAAGCGGGGGAAGGGAAAAACTGTTTTTT. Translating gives CASRELSGGREKLFF.

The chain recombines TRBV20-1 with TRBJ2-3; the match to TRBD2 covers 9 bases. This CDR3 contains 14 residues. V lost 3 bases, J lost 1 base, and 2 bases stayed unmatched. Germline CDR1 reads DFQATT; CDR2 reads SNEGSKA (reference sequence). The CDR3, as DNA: TGCAGTGCTAGTCAGCGGGGGGGCACAGATACGCAGTATTTT. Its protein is CSASQRGGTDTQYF.

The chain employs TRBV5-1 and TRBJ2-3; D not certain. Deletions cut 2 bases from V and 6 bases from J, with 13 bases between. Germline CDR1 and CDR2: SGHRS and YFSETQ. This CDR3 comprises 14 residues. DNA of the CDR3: TGCGCCAGCAGCTTCTCTGTAGATTCCGATACGCAGTATTTT. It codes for CASSFSVDSDTQYF.

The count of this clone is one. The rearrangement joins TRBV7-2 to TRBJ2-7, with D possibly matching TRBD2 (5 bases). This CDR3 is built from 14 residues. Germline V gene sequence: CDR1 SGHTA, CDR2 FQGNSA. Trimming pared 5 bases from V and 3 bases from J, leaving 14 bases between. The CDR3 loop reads CASSPAGLNYEQYF. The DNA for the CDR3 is TGTGCCAGCAGCCCGGCCGGACTGAACTACGAGCAGTACTTC. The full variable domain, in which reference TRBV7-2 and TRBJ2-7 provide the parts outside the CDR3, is GAGVSQSPSNKVTEKGKDVELRCDPISGHTALYWYRQSLGQGLEFLIYFQGNSAPDKSGLPSDRFSAERTGGSVSTLTIQRTQQEDSAVYLCASSPAGLNYEQYFGPGTRLTVT.

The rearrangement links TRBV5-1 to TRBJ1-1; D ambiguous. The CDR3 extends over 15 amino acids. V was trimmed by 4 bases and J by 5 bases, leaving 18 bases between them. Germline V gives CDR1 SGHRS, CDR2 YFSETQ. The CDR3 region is CASSLLDSGGTEAFF. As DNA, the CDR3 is TGCGCCAGCAGCCTGCTTGATTCTGGAGGGACTGAAGCTTTCTTT.